The 31 T cell receptor beta chains below were found in one sample sequenced in a study of cytomegalovirus exposure and HLA in healthy donors. With 60 Vbeta and 13 Jbeta primers, the PCR was carried out. Assay: immunoSEQ multiplex PCR; the TCRdb copy retains only in-frame clones and omits some. This table has roughly 140,000 clones, about 86% appearing once. Sequencing input: PBMCs. The source is a man in his forties in good health and CMV-seropositive.

The V call is TRBV10-3, the J call TRBJ1-1, with no clear D. Trimming removed 7 bases from V and 0 bases from J, with 18 bases in between. The CDR3 extends over 16 amino acids. Germline CDR1 is ENHRY and CDR2 is SYGVKD. CDR3: CAINHSPTVMNTEAFF. The CDR3 DNA reads as TGTGCCATCAACCACAGCCCCACAGTTATGAACACTGAAGCTTTCTTT.

The gene calls are TRBV7-9 and TRBJ1-5; no firm D call. The CDR3 contains 13 residues. The V gene lost 2 bases and the J gene lost 1 base, with 3 bases spanning the gap. CDR1 is SEHNR and CDR2 is FQNEAQ in the germline V gene (reference sequence). Here the CDR3 reads CASSLQSNQPQHF. CDR3 nucleotide sequence: TGTGCCAGCAGCTTACAGAGCAATCAGCCCCAGCATTTT.

The rearrangement links TRBV4-1 to TRBJ2-6, with 8 bases fitting TRBD1. V was pared by 1 base and J by 1 base, with 0 bases of the junction left unmatched. CDR1 is MGHRA, CDR2 YSYEKL, per germline. This CDR3 contains 16 residues. The CDR3 reads CASSQGTGSGANVLTF. CDR3 in DNA: TGCGCCAGCAGCCAAGGGACAGGGTCTGGGGCCAACGTCCTGACTTTC.

V usage is TRBV30 and J usage is TRBJ1-4, with 8 nucleotides matching TRBD1. CDR3 length: 19 residues. With V trimmed by 0 bases and J by 5 bases, 17 bases remained unmatched. The germline V gene has CDR1 GTSNPN and CDR2 SVGIG (reference sequence). The CDR3 loop reads CAWSVLGVSRTGSNEKLFF. CDR3 nucleotides: TGTGCCTGGAGTGTTCTTGGGGTTTCCCGGACAGGGTCAAATGAAAAACTGTTTTTT.

The V call is TRBV27, the J call TRBJ1-5; 9 nucleotides agree with TRBD1. Losses at the gene ends were 1 base for V and 3 bases for J; bases not matched to a gene: 13. CDR3 size: 19 residues. Germline CDR1 MNHEY, CDR2 SMNVEV (reference sequence). The CDR3 DNA reads as TGTGCCAGCAGTTTATTCGCGATGCCACAGGGGGCTTTCAATCAGCCCCAGCATTTT. This encodes CASSLFAMPQGAFNQPQHF.

The V gene is TRBV7-9, the J gene TRBJ1-1; no firm D call. CDR1 is SEHNR and CDR2 is FQNEAQ in the germline V gene (reference sequence). V was cut by 6 bases and J by 0 bases, with 14 bases left in between. CDR3 size: 15 residues. This chain's CDR3 is CASRPGGSMNTEAFF. The DNA of the CDR3 is TGTGCCAGCAGACCCGGCGGGAGCATGAACACTGAAGCTTTCTTT.

This clone was counted a single time. The junction departs from germline at one end; a sequencing error may be responsible. The chain has TRBV2 and TRBJ2-7, with 9 bases identical to TRBD2. Looked up from germline, CDR1 is SNHLY and CDR2 is FYNNEI. There are 11 residues in the CDR3. DNA for the CDR3: TGTGCCAGCACTCCCGCTGGACTAGCGTCGTTC. Protein product: CASTPAGLASF.

This chain uses TRBV27 with TRBJ2-5; the D gene is possibly TRBD2 (5 bases). This CDR3 has 14 residues. Germline loops: CDR1 MNHEY, CDR2 SMNVEV (reference sequence). Trimming shortened V by 3 bases and J by 1 base, and 9 bases separated the two germline ends. The chain's CDR3 is CASSFSDLQETQYF. CDR3 in DNA: TGTGCCAGCAGTTTTAGCGACCTCCAAGAGACCCAGTACTTC.

The chain is built from TRBV11-2 and TRBJ2-2; 8 bases align to TRBD1. V lost 4 bases, J lost 4 bases, and 8 bases stayed unmatched. The CDR3 covers 16 residues. Germline values: CDR1 SGHAT, CDR2 FQNNGV. The CDR3 spells CASSSAGGAGTGELFF. In DNA, the CDR3 is TGTGCCAGCAGCTCGGCAGGGGGCGCTGGCACCGGGGAGCTGTTTTTT.

V usage is TRBV30 and J usage is TRBJ2-1; D not resolved. Germline V lookup: CDR1 GTSNPN, CDR2 SVGIG (reference sequence). This CDR3 contains 13 residues. V lost 2 bases and J lost 0, with 5 bases in between. This CDR3 reads CAWSLDSYNEQFF. The DNA of the CDR3 is TGTGCCTGGAGTTTAGACTCCTACAATGAGCAGTTCTTC.

The chain is built from TRBV10-1 and TRBJ2-2; TRBD2 aligns across 7 bases. The CDR3 is 15 amino acids. Germline values: CDR1 WNHNN, CDR2 SYGVQD (reference sequence). V was pared by 3 bases and J by 5 bases, with 6 bases of the junction left unmatched. As DNA, the CDR3 is TGCGCCAGCAGTGACAGCGGGACGAGGACCGGGGAGCTGTTTTTT. Amino acids: CASSDSGTRTGELFF.

V is TRBV5-1 and J is TRBJ2-7, with TRBD1 as a possible D gene (6 bases). V was shortened by 0 bases and J by 1 base, with 11 bases between the two germline ends. The CDR3 extends over 15 amino acids. Germline V lookup: CDR1 SGHRS, CDR2 YFSETQ. The CDR3 coding sequence is TGCGCCAGCAGCTTGGAGCCAGGGGTATCCTACGAGCAGTACTTC. It translates to CASSLEPGVSYEQYF.

The J gene is TRBJ2-3, the V gene TRBV7-8, with 9 bases identical to TRBD1. The CDR3 loop spans 15 amino acids. In germline, CDR1 is SGHVS, CDR2 FQNEAQ. V lost 4 bases and J lost 3; bases outside the gene matches: 5. CDR3 protein: CASSSRDRGTDTQYF. The CDR3 DNA reads as TGTGCCAGCAGCTCGAGAGACAGGGGGACAGATACGCAGTATTTT.

This clone was seen once. This chain joins TRBV27 and TRBJ2-7; 7 bases fit TRBD2. V trimming: 2 bases; J trimming: 0 bases; junction bases outside the gene matches: 13. Per the germline V gene, CDR1 is MNHEY and CDR2 is SMNVEV (reference sequence). The CDR3 extends over 18 amino acids. The CDR3 sequence: CASSLRGNPSGASYEQYF. The CDR3 nucleotides are TGTGCCAGCAGTTTACGGGGGAATCCTAGCGGAGCCTCCTACGAGCAGTACTTC.

This clone showed up just a few times. J is TRBJ1-6 and V is TRBV25-1; D may be TRBD1 (5 bases). Germline V gene sequence: CDR1 MGHDK, CDR2 SYGVNS. CDR3 size: 14 residues. V dropped 1 base and J dropped 11 bases, with 12 bases sitting between them. DNA for the CDR3: TGTGCCAGCAGTGAATTGGACGGGGGGACACCCCTCCACTTT. Protein product: CASSELDGGTPLHF.

The chain links TRBV15 to TRBJ1-6, with D maybe TRBD1 (6 bases). Germline V gene lookup returns CDR1 LNHNV and CDR2 YYDKDF (reference sequence). This CDR3 contains 14 residues. The V and J ends lost 1 base and 6 bases respectively, with 7 bases between them. The CDR3 bases are TGTGCCACCAGCAGAGGGGACACTAATTCACCCCTCCACTTT. Its translation is CATSRGDTNSPLHF.

V usage is TRBV6-4 and J usage is TRBJ1-6, with TRBD1 matching over 10 bases. The CDR3 is 15 amino acids. Unmatched junction bases numbered 6, after V lost 4 bases and J lost 9 bases. From germline, CDR1 is MRHNA and CDR2 SNTAGT. In DNA form, the CDR3 reads TGTGCCAGCAGTGCTGCCGGGACAGGGGTTTCACCCCTCCACTTT. It yields the protein CASSAAGTGVSPLHF.

This chain links TRBV15 with TRBJ2-5; 9 bases are shared with TRBD2. V lost 5 bases, J lost 2 bases, and 6 bases stayed unmatched. Germline CDR1 and CDR2: LNHNV and YYDKDF (reference sequence). CDR3 length equals 15 residues. CDR3 nucleotide sequence: TGTGCCACCAGCTTAGGGACTAGCAGTCAAGAGACCCAGTACTTC. It specifies CATSLGTSSQETQYF.

The J gene is TRBJ2-5, the V gene TRBV5-1; 10 positions agree with TRBD1. The ends lost 7 bases at V and 4 bases at J; junction bases unmatched: 7. This CDR3 has 14 residues. Per germline, CDR1 SGHRS and CDR2 YFSETQ. CDR3 sequence reads: CASRDRGRRETQYF. The DNA of the CDR3 is TGCGCCAGCCGGGACAGGGGTCGACGAGAGACCCAGTACTTC.

V usage is TRBV29-1 and J usage is TRBJ1-2; D gene unclear. Germline CDR1 is SQVTM and CDR2 is ANQGSEA. The CDR3 has 14 amino acids. The V gene lost 5 bases and the J gene lost 3 bases, with 16 bases spanning the gap. The CDR3 nucleotides are TGCAGCGTTAGTATTTTTCGGGATCACTATGGCTACACCTTC. Translation gives CSVSIFRDHYGYTF. The whole variable domain, remainder taken from reference TRBV29-1 and TRBJ1-2, is SAVISQKPSRDICQRGTSLTIQCQVDSQVTMMFWYRQQPGQSLTLIATANQGSEATYESGFVIDKFPISRPNLTFSTLTVSNMSPEDSSIYLCSVSIFRDHYGYTFGSGTRLTVV.

The chain employs TRBV6-1 and TRBJ2-2; 11 bases line up with TRBD2. The CDR3 extends over 15 amino acids. Germline values: CDR1 MNHNS, CDR2 SASEGT. The ends lost 6 bases at V and 5 bases at J; junction bases unmatched: 5. CDR3 nucleotides: TGTGCCAGCAGCCGGGGGACTAGCGGAACCGGGGAGCTGTTTTTT. This encodes CASSRGTSGTGELFF.

This clone was observed a handful of times. The gene calls are TRBV7-9 and TRBJ2-3, with 8 positions matching TRBD2. The CDR3 runs to 15 residues. J gave up 4 bases and V 6 bases, and 9 bases lay outside the gene matches. In germline, CDR1 is SEHNR, CDR2 FQNEAQ (reference sequence). CDR3 residues: CASRTQGLVADTQYF. CDR3 nucleotide sequence: TGTGCCAGCAGGACCCAGGGACTAGTGGCAGATACGCAGTATTTT.

This chain links TRBV4-1 with TRBJ2-7; D possibly corresponds to TRBD1 (6 bases). The V gene lost 1 base and the J gene lost 3 bases, with 13 bases spanning the gap. From germline, CDR1 is MGHRA and CDR2 YSYEKL. The CDR3 is 15 residues long. In DNA form, the CDR3 reads TGCGCCAGCAGCCAAGGCTGGCAGGGGATCTACGAGCAGTACTTC. Its translation is CASSQGWQGIYEQYF.

The genes are TRBV5-1 and TRBJ2-6; perhaps TRBD1 as D (5 bases). The V end was cut by 4 bases, the J end by 1 base, with 9 bases between. The CDR3 is 15 residues long. Germline V gene sequence: CDR1 SGHRS, CDR2 YFSETQ. The CDR3 region has the DNA TGCGCCAGCAGCCAGACAGTTTCTGGGGCCAACGTCCTGACTTTC. This encodes CASSQTVSGANVLTF.

The chain links TRBV4-2 to TRBJ2-1, with 7 positions matching TRBD2. The V gene end was trimmed by 2 bases and the J gene end by 1 base; junction bases not matched to a gene: 14. The CDR3 contains 19 residues. CDR1 and CDR2 (germline): LGHNA, YNFKEQ. CDR3 bases: TGTGCCAGCAGCCAAAGATTTGGCGGGAGCTTTGTTTCCTACAATGAGCAGTTCTTC. This codes for CASSQRFGGSFVSYNEQFF.

V gene TRBV9 combines with J gene TRBJ2-5; 14 positions match TRBD2. The CDR3 length is 16 residues. Trimming at V came to 4 bases and at J to 4 bases, leaving 6 bases not matched to a gene. The germline CDR1 and CDR2 sequences are SGDLS and YYNGEE. The CDR3 sequence is CASSPRLAGGLETQYF. The DNA for the CDR3 is TGTGCCAGCAGCCCAAGACTAGCGGGGGGGCTAGAGACCCAGTACTTC.

The chain is built from TRBV25-1 and TRBJ2-2; 7 nucleotides match TRBD2. The CDR3 has 16 amino acids. V lost 1 base to trimming and J lost 0 bases; unmatched junction nucleotides: 2. Germline-derived CDR1 and CDR2 are MGHDK and SYGVNS. The CDR3 coding sequence is TGTGCCAGCAGTGAATGGGCGGGAGCGAACACCGGGGAGCTGTTTTTT. Translating it yields CASSEWAGANTGELFF.

CDR3 in amino acids: CASSRDRDRVFEQFF. DNA for the CDR3: TGTGCCAGCAGTCGTGACCGGGACAGGGTGTTTGAGCAGTTCTTC. The chain joins TRBV7-3 to TRBJ2-1; TRBD1 agrees at 9 bases. The CDR3 runs 15 residues. From germline, CDR1 is SGHTA and CDR2 FQGTGA. V gave up 6 bases and J gave up 9 bases; unmatched junction bases: 12.

This rearrangement joins TRBV7-9 to TRBJ2-1; 10 bases are shared with TRBD2. J was trimmed by 4 bases and V by 4 bases; bases with no gene match: 16. Germline V gene sequence: CDR1 SEHNR, CDR2 FQNEAQ (reference sequence). CDR3 size: 19 residues. The CDR3 is CASSSTDPSGSPGYNEQFF. CDR3 nucleotides: TGTGCCAGCAGCTCCACGGATCCTAGCGGGAGCCCCGGGTACAATGAGCAGTTCTTC. Together with reference TRBV7-9 and TRBJ2-1, the CDR3 gives the full variable domain: DTGVSQNPRHKITKRGQNVTFRCDPISEHNRLYWYRQTLGQGPEFLTYFQNEAQLEKSRLLSDRFSAERPKGSFSTLEIQRTEQGDSAMYLCASSSTDPSGSPGYNEQFFGPGTRLTVL.

The chain joins TRBV19 to TRBJ1-4, with 9 bases that match TRBD1. With 4 bases clipped from V and 7 bases from J, the junction kept 4 bases outside the gene matches. The CDR3 is made up of 14 amino acids. Germline-derived CDR1 and CDR2 are LNHDA and SQIVND (reference sequence). CDR3 residues: CASSNTGGGEKLFF. CDR3 in DNA: TGTGCCAGTAGTAACACAGGGGGCGGTGAAAAACTGTTTTTT.

The chain combines TRBV19 with TRBJ1-5, with a possible D match to TRBD1 (6 bases). The germline gives CDR1 LNHDA, CDR2 SQIVND (reference sequence). The CDR3 extends over 15 amino acids. The V and J ends lost 3 bases and 7 bases respectively, with 16 bases between them. The CDR3 coding sequence is TGTGCCAGTAGTATTTGGGGGGGCAGGGACCAGCCCCAGCATTTT. Protein sequence: CASSIWGGRDQPQHF. The full variable domain, its missing parts supplied by reference TRBV19 and TRBJ1-5, is DGGITQSPKYLFRKEGQNVTLSCEQNLNHDAMYWYRQDPGQGLRLIYYSQIVNDFQKGDIAEGYSVSREKKESFPLTVTSAQKNPTAFYLCASSIWGGRDQPQHFGDGTRLSIL.